The clone carrying this TCR beta chain was recorded a few times. Antigen unknown. The source of the sample is a study of cytomegalovirus exposure and HLA in healthy donors. Overall study results and limits: What a later analysis showed was that several of the most significant clusters appeared linked to common viral pathogens. Association with HLA alleles at 0.05 false discovery rate was found for about 17,000 TCR beta sequences in a later analysis.

Use of 60 Vbeta and 13 Jbeta primers characterized the PCR. Assay: immunoSEQ multiplex PCR; the TCRdb copy retains only in-frame clones and omits some. The table lists under 200,000 clones, approximately 78% of them singletons. The CDR3 consists of 15 residues. Germline V CDR1 and CDR2: ENHRY, SYGVKD. V was pared by 6 bases and J by 2 bases, with 8 bases of the junction left unmatched. The source is a woman aged 18-29 years in good health and CMV-seronegative. The specimen sequenced was PBMCs. The genes are TRBV10-3 and TRBJ2-3; 7 bases are a match to TRBD1. The DNA for the CDR3 is TGTGCCATCAGCAGAACGGGACAGTCCACAGATACGCAGTATTTT. Encoded protein: CAISRTGQSTDTQYF.